This T cell receptor (beta chain) is from a study of blood T cell repertoires in COVID-19 (TCRdb year 2020). Study-wide context: The collaborator samples originated in the United States, Italy and Spain and spanned the acute and convalescent phases of COVID-19. Samples came from the ongoing ImmuneRACE study (first 160 participants) plus 1,254 subjects from 6 global collaborators. Deeply sampled blood TCRbeta repertoires from subjects exposed to, actively infected with, or recovered from COVID-19 were included in the dataset. HLA class I and class II types, where available, came from metadata supplied by the sample provider rather than from assay-based typing. The prospective study material was composed of cDNA or gDNA derived from T cells, B-cell-depleted T cells, or PBMCs. A freely available public database, intended as a resource for researchers studying the immune response to SARS-CoV-2, is where the repertoires were released. The sample metadata nearly always contained a de-identified subject ID, COVID-19 status, age in years and sex. General conclusions and limits of the study: How much clinical and demographic metadata was included differed by source and by participant, and the metadata was provided uncurated.

V has 4 bases trimmed and J has 2 bases trimmed; junction bases matching no gene number 6. As encoded in the germline V gene (reference sequence), CDR1 is PRHDT while CDR2 is FYEKMQ. The CDR3 runs 16 amino acids, cysteine and phenylalanine included. Of all the DNA, just the CDR3 is kept, 48 bases in frame from base 1. Collaborating institutions collected whole blood in K2EDTA tubes following their own protocols. Collaborator samples were shipped for TCRbeta analysis as frozen whole blood, isolated PBMCs, or DNA extracted from either sample type. TCRbeta CDR3 regions were amplified from genomic DNA by means of the immunoSEQ Assay, a bias-controlled multiplex PCR. For the original study's pipeline: The number of nucleated cells in each sample was estimated from the amplification of reference gene primers within the assay. To quantify the absolute abundance of each unique TCRbeta CDR3 rearrangement, sequence reads were collapsed and filtered. For each sample, productive Simpson clonality was calculated as the square root of Simpson's diversity index across productive rearrangements. As stored in TCRdb, this immuneACCESS dataset retains in-frame rearrangements with V and J assigned. A fraction of the clones does not appear; measured against another copy, unresolved V genes explain less than half of the discrepancy, and the remainder lacks a known reason. D and trimming come from the DNA, and the V and J calls and clone size come from that table. The sample yields 200,000 to 300,000 clones; about 86% were counted once. Roughly 1.9% of the sample belongs to the ten largest clones.

As regards this clone: The clone's antigen remains unknown. Base qualities are missing; no much larger clone stands one base away.

The sequence links TRBV13 to TRBJ2-3; 10 junctional bases match TRBD2. The source is a young man with active or convalescent COVID-19. Sequences were obtained from peripheral blood. The CDR3 is CASSYSSGGNTDTQYF. DNA sequence: TGTGCCAGCAGCTATTCTAGCGGGGGAAACACAGATACGCAGTATTTT.